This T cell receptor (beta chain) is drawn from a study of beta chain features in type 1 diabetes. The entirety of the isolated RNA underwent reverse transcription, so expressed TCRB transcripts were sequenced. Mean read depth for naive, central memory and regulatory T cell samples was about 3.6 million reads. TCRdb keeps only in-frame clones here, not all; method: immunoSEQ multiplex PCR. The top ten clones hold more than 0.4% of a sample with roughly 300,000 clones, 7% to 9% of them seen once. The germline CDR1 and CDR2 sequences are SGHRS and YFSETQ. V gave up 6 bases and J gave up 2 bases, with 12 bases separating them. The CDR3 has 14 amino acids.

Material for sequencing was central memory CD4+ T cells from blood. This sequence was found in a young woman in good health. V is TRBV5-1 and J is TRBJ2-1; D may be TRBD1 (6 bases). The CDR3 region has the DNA TGCGCCAGCACCCAACAGGGTCCCTACAATGAGCAGTTCTTC. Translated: CASTQQGPYNEQFF.